This TCR beta chain was recovered during a study of cytomegalovirus exposure and HLA in healthy donors. The CDR3 sequence is 13 residues long. Trimming shortened V by 8 bases and J by 0 bases, and 11 bases separated the two germline ends. Germline-derived CDR1 and CDR2 are MNHNY and SVGAGI (reference sequence). Whole-study results and caveats: Most sequenced TCRs were rare (though some public TCRs occurred in many donors). Beyond CMV serostatus, there was no information to go on about immune exposure. A later analysis associated 15,000 or so TCR beta sequences with HLA alleles at a 0.05 false discovery rate.

A multiplex PCR was run with 60 Vbeta primers and 13 Jbeta primers. Using immunoSEQ multiplex PCR, the repertoire was profiled, and TCRdb retains in-frame clones only, with some absent. There are roughly 130,000 clones in the sample; roughly two thirds occur only once, and about 1.5% lies in the top ten. With regard to this clone: Its target is unknown.

V gene TRBV6-6 combines with J gene TRBJ2-7; D is perhaps TRBD2 (7 bases). This receptor was obtained from a young man in good health and CMV-seropositive. Material for sequencing was PBMCs. The DNA of the CDR3 is TGTGCCAGCGGGGGGGGCTTCTCCTACGAGCAGTACTTC. Amino acids: CASGGGFSYEQYF.